The present entry profiles one T cell receptor beta chain with its context. Its target antigen remains unknown. No base quality information exists; no much larger clone differs at one position. The sample originates from a study of cytomegalovirus exposure and HLA in healthy donors (dated by TCRdb to between 2016 and 2019). Regarding the research as a whole: An earlier analysis of roughly 500 of the donors reported under 300 Gb of sequence data and 117 million unique TCR beta sequences obtained from roughly 180 million T cells. Roughly 300 gigabases of sequencing data and tens of millions of unique TCR sequences were included in an early release covering several hundred HLA-typed donors. Of the approximately 400 genotyped donors, over 70% fell in the genetic ancestry cluster associated with self-reported Caucasian donors. The study aimed to test whether signatures of past pathogen exposure could be identified by cataloging public T cell receptors. The T cell repertoires of around 670 subjects were profiled by immunosequencing and related to cytomegalovirus serostatus. A separate validation cohort of 100 to 150 different subjects was used in addition to the approximately 670-subject first cohort. High-throughput TCR immunosequencing, statistical association of individual TCRs with disease status, and machine learning were combined to predict cytomegalovirus infection status. A later analysis re-analyzed previously published TCR beta repertoires from about 730 donors and added high-resolution HLA genotyping to study TCR occurrence patterns. Rather than drawing on any new phenotypic data, the later analysis identified candidate immune exposures from TCR beta sequences and the way those sequences occurred across donors. An earlier analysis of around 640 of the donors used high-throughput TCR beta sequencing to judge whether each TCR beta V gene segment behaved as functional or pseudogenic. Alongside the repertoire data, information on donor age, sex, ethnicity and CMV serostatus was compiled. A later genetic analysis used genome-wide SNP genotypes for about 60% of the roughly 700 donors, treating that subset as a discovery cohort. Every discovery cohort repertoire had been produced on one sequencing platform. HLA typing included class I and class II loci at four-digit resolution. The number of donors typed differed by locus, with about 620-630 for A, B, C, DRB1 and DQB1, 522 for DQA1, 600 to 610 for DPA1, and some 440 for DPB1. Roughly 5 DR-DQ haplotypes were handled as single units for association and clustering because linkage in the cohort was strong. Among 300 to 500 genotyped donors of the cohort, an average of approximately 220,000 unique TCR beta nucleotide sequences was sequenced per donor, of which 15% to 20% were non-productive.

The CDR3, cysteine through phenylalanine, is 13 amino acids long. Only CDR3 DNA remains: 39 bases, in frame from the first base. The germline V end is reduced by 4 bases and the J end by 9 bases; junction bases left unmatched: 3. Via the germline V gene, CDR1 is SGHAT and CDR2 FQNNGV. The method was the immunoSEQ multiplex PCR assay. For the multiplex PCR, a mixture combining 60 forward primers for TCR Vbeta segments and 13 reverse primers for TCR Jbeta segments was used. Amplification of the CDR3 region of rearranged TCR beta genes was performed with a multiplex PCR assay on genomic DNA. On the Illumina HiSeq System, the amplified TCR beta libraries were sequenced as 87-base-pair reads. As for the authors' bioinformatics: In a later analysis, 77 million or so unique TCR beta chains were counted across the roughly 670 repertoires, and roughly 10 million of these chains were shared by at least two donors. To remove PCR and sequencing errors, raw reads were error-corrected and collapsed into unique sequences using a nearest-neighbor algorithm that merged closely related sequences. Alignment of CDR3 sequences to IMGT reference sequences was used to assign V, D and J gene segments. Each retained sequence needed at least a six-nucleotide match to both a V gene segment and a J gene segment. Rearrangements were called productive when the CDR3 lacked stop codons and stayed in frame with V and J; all others were non-productive. CDR3 was defined according to IMGT convention as the region running from the second conserved V-encoded cysteine to the conserved J-encoded phenylalanine. The earlier analysis of about 530 of the donors excluded any sequence lacking an unambiguous match to a single V gene segment. An earlier analysis of several hundred of the donors classified V segments as functional when productive rearrangements were above 56.7% and as segregating when the standard deviation between donors was above 5%. To diagnose cytomegalovirus status from the catalog of TCR beta chain sequences, a statistical classification framework was built. In a later analysis, V and J genes were assigned by comparing TCR nucleotide sequences against IMGT/GENE-DB human TR gene sequences. The TCRdist pipeline was used in a later analysis to assign CDR3 sequences and most-parsimonious VDJ recombination scenarios. In a later analysis, each TCR beta chain was defined by its CDR3 amino acid sequence together with its V-gene family, and reads lacking a unique V-gene family were excluded. A later analysis removed 500 to 600 highly shared, low-generation-probability nucleotide sequences to deal with suspected cross-contamination and a sequencing artifact. In a later analysis, a clonal expansion index was calculated for each public chain from normalized within-repertoire ranks of inferred template counts. Generation probabilities in a later analysis came from a VDJ recombination model fitted to out-of-frame rearrangements, and those results were checked against IGoR. Hypergeometric tests were used in a later analysis to score TCR-TCR, TCR-HLA and TCR-CMV co-occurrence, with a repertoire-size bias correction applied to the TCR pairs. A later analysis estimated false discovery rates by permuting HLA or CMV assignments 20 times. In a later analysis, co-occurring TCRs were grouped with DBSCAN, and TCRdist sequence similarity was added when clustering was performed within HLA-allele-positive subsets. Repertoires with fewer than 30,000 or more than 120,000 public chains, plus five repertoires with anomalous nucleotide sharing, were excluded from co-occurrence clustering. As stored in TCRdb, this immuneACCESS dataset retains in-frame rearrangements with V and J assigned. A fraction of the clones does not appear; measured against another copy, unresolved V genes explain less than half of the discrepancy, and the remainder lacks a known reason. That table supplies the V and J calls and clone size; D and trimming were determined from the DNA. A total of some 160,000 clones appear in this sample, 79% of them only once. The top ten hold under 0.75% of the sample.

The cohort was made up of roughly 670 healthy bone marrow donors. All cohort members were sampled while nominally healthy, although unrecorded immune exposures were likely present. The donor tested CMV seronegative and was one of the 352 seronegative cohort members. A peripheral blood sample was collected from each donor, and TCR beta sequencing was performed on peripheral blood mononuclear cells. The Qiagen DNeasy Blood Extraction Kit was used to extract genomic DNA from the blood cell samples. What the work shows at the level of the full study, not this receptor alone: Linkage disequilibrium might explain the correlated functional status among segregating V segments, but an unknown experimental factor could not be excluded. Most TCR sequences were observed very rarely across donors, whereas some public TCRs were present in many individuals. A cluster of highly shared sequence variants was judged likely to represent a technical artifact of the sequencing pipeline. CMV serostatus was the only immune exposure information available for the cohort. The earlier analysis of 587 of the donors excluded 15 to 20 rarely observed V segments, including chromosome 9 orphons, because counts were too low. In a later analysis, most CMV-associated TCR beta chains were found to appear HLA-restricted, with HLA associations seemingly driven largely by CMV exposure. In a later analysis, HLA-associated TCR beta chains were found to be more clonally expanded and to have lower generation probabilities than equally common non-associated chains. In an earlier analysis of 587 of the donors, most TCR beta V segments were observed in productive rearrangements about 87% or about 30% of the time, broadly matching IMGT annotations. Sequencing depth was assumed to be roughly uniform across donors in the presence/absence analyses, though that assumption may not hold. Some IMGT-functional V segments, including TRBV6-2 and TRBV6-3, could not be told apart with the 87-base-pair reads, so those segments were excluded. A further reported finding was that TCR beta sequences accurately predicted the HLA-A and HLA-B alleles for most subjects in the first cohort. Strong co-occurrence of HLA alleles, especially DR and DQ, made assigning TCR associations to individual alleles difficult. Because some donors lacked HLA typing at each locus, the association tests relied only on the typed subset. V-gene and J-gene trimming of TCR beta chains was associated with a missense DCLRE1C variant in a later genetic analysis, and the association was replicated in an independent cohort. Only TCR beta chains were sequenced in this cohort, and the absence of alpha or paired-chain data limited detectable features. In a later genetic analysis, fewer N-insertions in productive TCRs were reported among donors in an Asian-associated ancestry cluster than the roughly 700-donor mean. Several of the top co-occurrence clusters appeared to be linked to parvovirus B19, influenza, CMV and Epstein-Barr virus, according to a later analysis. According to a later analysis, TCR association rates differed among HLA loci, with DRB1 alleles showing the most associated TCRs and HLA-C alleles showing the fewest. The study gave a list of about 170 TCR beta chains associated with cytomegalovirus. The classifier was reported to diagnose cytomegalovirus status with high specificity and sensitivity in both the original and validation cohorts. The authors suggested that the approach could potentially be extended to other disease states and immunological phenotypes. In a later analysis, 16,951 TCR beta sequences were associated with specific HLA alleles at a false discovery rate of 0.05. Three of the identified cytomegalovirus-associated TCR beta chains were confirmed in vitro to be specific for cytomegalovirus antigens.

This chain joins TRBV11-2 to TRBJ2-1; 10 central nucleotides agree with TRBD1. The receptor comes from a woman aged 40-49 years in good health and CMV-seronegative. Sequencing used PBMCs. The CDR3 reads as follows: CASSSGQGSEQFF. The nucleotide sequence reads TGTGCCAGCAGCTCGGGACAGGGGAGTGAGCAGTTCTTC.